These T cell receptor beta chains were read from a single sample in a study of CD8 T cells in Susac syndrome. From the immunoSEQ multiplex PCR reads, TCRdb called clonotypes with MiXCR, one entry per CDR3 protein. The profile shows 150,000 to 200,000 distinct CDR3 sequences, 75% to 95% of them singletons. Material: CD4+ T cells from PBMCs. These receptors were taken from a human donor with Susac syndrome. Both conserved end residues are part of each CDR3. Fields, in order: V gene, CDR3 protein.

>TRBV19
CASSPRGDSYNEQFF
>TRBV12-3/TRBV12-4
CASSLSSSGGSLETQYF
>TRBV7-3
CASSLTPRPSGANVLTF
>TRBV10-3
CASTGTGDSPLHF
>TRBV25-1
CASSDPRIGTGTNEKLFF
>TRBV11-2
CASSSRGTGSYTF
>TRBV12-3/TRBV12-4
CASTSSDRGLVTQYF
>TRBV5-1
CASSLNNRAYEQYF
>TRBV12-3/TRBV12-4
CASSFAYSYEQYF
>TRBV18
CASSILGTGIQETQYF